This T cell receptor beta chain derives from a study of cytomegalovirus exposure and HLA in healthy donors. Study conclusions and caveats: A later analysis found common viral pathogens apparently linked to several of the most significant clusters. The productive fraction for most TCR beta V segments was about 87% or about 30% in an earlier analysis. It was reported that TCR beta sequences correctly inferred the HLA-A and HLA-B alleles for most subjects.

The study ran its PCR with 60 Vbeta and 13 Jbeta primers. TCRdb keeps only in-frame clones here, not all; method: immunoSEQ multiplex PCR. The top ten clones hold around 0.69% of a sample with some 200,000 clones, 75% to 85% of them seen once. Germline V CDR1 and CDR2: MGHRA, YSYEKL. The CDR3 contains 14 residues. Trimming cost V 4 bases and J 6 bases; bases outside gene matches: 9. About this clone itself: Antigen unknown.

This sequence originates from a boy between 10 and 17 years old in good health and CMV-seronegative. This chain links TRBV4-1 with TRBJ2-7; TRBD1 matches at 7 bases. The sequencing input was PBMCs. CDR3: CASSRTGTEGEQYF. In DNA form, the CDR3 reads TGCGCCAGCAGCCGAACCGGGACAGAAGGCGAGCAGTACTTC.